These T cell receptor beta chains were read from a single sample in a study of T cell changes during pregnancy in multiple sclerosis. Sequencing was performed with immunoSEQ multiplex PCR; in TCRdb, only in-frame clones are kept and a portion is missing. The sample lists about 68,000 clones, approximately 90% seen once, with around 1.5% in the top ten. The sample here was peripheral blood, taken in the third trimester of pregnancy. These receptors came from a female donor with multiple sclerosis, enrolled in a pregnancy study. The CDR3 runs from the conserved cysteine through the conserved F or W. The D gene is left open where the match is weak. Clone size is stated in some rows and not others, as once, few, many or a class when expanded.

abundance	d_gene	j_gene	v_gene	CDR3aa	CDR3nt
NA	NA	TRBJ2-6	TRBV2	CAPVLRGQCSRSKKTGANVLTF	TGTGCCCCCGTTTTACGTGGACAGTGTTCTAGGTCAAAAAAGACTGGGGCCAACGTCCTGACTTTC
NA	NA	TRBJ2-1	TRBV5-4	CASSLGSGYNEQFF	TGTGCCAGCAGCTTGGGATCGGGCTACAATGAGCAGTTCTTC
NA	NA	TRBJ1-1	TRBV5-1	CASSLVRQGNTEAFF	TGCGCCAGCAGCTTGGTCAGGCAGGGGAACACTGAAGCTTTCTTT
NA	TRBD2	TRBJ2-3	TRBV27	CASSYSGGAFNTQYF	TGTGCCAGCAGTTATAGCGGGGGGGCGTTTAATACGCAGTATTTT
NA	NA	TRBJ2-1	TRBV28	CASSLRQNNEQFF	TGTGCCAGCAGTTTAAGACAGAACAATGAGCAGTTCTTC
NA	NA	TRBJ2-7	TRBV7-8	CASSSPRDSFYEQYF	TGTGCCAGCAGCTCTCCCCGGGACTCTTTTTACGAGCAGTACTTC
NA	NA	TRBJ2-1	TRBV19	CASSMGSGDYNEQFF	TGTGCCAGTAGTATGGGGTCGGGGGATTACAATGAGCAGTTCTTC
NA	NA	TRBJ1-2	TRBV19	CASSWGRGMDGYTF	TGTGCCAGTAGTTGGGGCAGGGGTATGGATGGCTACACCTTC
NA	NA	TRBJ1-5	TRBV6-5	CASSLNTDQNQPQHF	TGTGCCAGCAGTTTGAATACAGACCAAAATCAGCCCCAGCATTTT
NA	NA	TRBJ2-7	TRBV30	CAWSVAYEQYF	TGTGCCTGGAGTGTCGCGTACGAGCAGTACTTC
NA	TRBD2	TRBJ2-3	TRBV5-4	CASSLGGLGSDTQYF	TGTGCCAGCAGCTTAGGGGGACTAGGCTCAGATACGCAGTATTTT
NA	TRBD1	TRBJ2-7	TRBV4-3	CASSQETGPYEQYF	TGCGCCAGCAGCCAGGAGACAGGGCCCTACGAGCAGTACTTC
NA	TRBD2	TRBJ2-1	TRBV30	CAWSASGKSNNEQFF	TGTGCCTGGAGCGCCAGCGGGAAATCGAACAATGAGCAGTTCTTC
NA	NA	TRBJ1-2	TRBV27	CASSLKGGNYGYTF	TGTGCCAGCAGTTTGAAGGGGGGGAACTATGGCTACACCTTC
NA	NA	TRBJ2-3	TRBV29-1	CSSSGSPYTTDTQYF	TGCAGCAGCTCCGGGAGCCCTTACACAACAGATACGCAGTATTTT
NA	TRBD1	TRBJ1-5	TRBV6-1	CASTGQGTFHQPQHF	TGTGCCAGCACCGGACAGGGGACCTTCCATCAGCCCCAGCATTTT
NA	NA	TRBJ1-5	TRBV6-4	CASSGVPGGNNQPQHF	TGTGCCAGCAGTGGGGTTCCCGGGGGGAACAATCAGCCCCAGCATTTT
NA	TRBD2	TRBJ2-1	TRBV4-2	CASSQGARLAGGLNEQFF	TGTGCCAGCAGCCAAGGTGCCCGACTAGCGGGAGGCCTCAATGAGCAGTTCTTC
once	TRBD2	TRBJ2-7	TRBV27	CASSRQFETSGSYEQYF	TGTGCCAGCAGCCGGCAATTCGAGACTAGCGGATCCTACGAGCAGTACTTC
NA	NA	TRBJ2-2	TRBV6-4	CASSDSAGNTGELFF	TGTGCCAGCAGTGACTCGGCAGGGAACACCGGGGAGCTGTTTTTT
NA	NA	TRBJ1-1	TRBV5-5	CASSLTPGRANTEAFF	TGTGCCAGCAGCTTAACCCCAGGGCGAGCGAACACTGAAGCTTTCTTT
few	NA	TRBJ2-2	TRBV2	CASRGDRNSANTGELFF	TGTGCCAGCAGGGGTGACAGGAACAGCGCGAACACCGGGGAGCTGTTTTTT
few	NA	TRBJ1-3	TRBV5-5	CASSPWGAGNTIYF	TGTGCCAGCAGCCCATGGGGCGCTGGAAACACCATATATTTT
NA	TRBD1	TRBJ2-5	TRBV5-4	CASSLQGAEETQYF	TGTGCCAGCAGCTTACAGGGGGCTGAGGAGACCCAGTACTTC
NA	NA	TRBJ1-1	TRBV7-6	CASSFAGTEAFF	TGTGCCAGCAGCTTCGCGGGCACTGAAGCTTTCTTT
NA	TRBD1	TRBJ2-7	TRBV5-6	CASSLAWTGGELEQYF	TGTGCCAGCAGCTTGGCCTGGACAGGGGGAGAGCTCGAGCAGTACTTC
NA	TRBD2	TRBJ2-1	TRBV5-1	CASSLGLAGVYEQFF	TGCGCCAGCAGCTTGGGGCTAGCGGGAGTGTATGAGCAGTTCTTC
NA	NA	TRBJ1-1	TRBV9	CASSVANDRLTEAFF	TGTGCCAGCAGCGTAGCCAATGACAGACTCACTGAAGCTTTCTTT
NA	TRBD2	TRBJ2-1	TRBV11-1	CASSKGLVHEQFF	TGTGCCAGCAGCAAAGGACTAGTACATGAGCAGTTCTTC
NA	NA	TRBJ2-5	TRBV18	CASSPRARVEETQYF	TGTGCCAGCTCACCAAGGGCCAGGGTCGAGGAGACCCAGTACTTC
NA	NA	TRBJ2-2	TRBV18	CASSPPLQGGVGELFF	TGTGCCAGCTCACCACCGCTGCAGGGGGGAGTCGGGGAGCTGTTTTTT
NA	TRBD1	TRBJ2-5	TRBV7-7	CASSRTGGNQETQYF	TGTGCCAGCAGCAGGACAGGGGGAAATCAAGAGACCCAGTACTTC
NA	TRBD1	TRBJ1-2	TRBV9	CASSETDRGWYGYTF	TGTGCCAGCAGCGAGACGGACAGGGGATGGTATGGCTACACCTTC
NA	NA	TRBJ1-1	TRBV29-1	CSVEGARGTEAFF	TGCAGCGTTGAGGGGGCCCGGGGCACTGAAGCTTTCTTT
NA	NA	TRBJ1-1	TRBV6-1	CASKRSTEAFF	TGTGCCAGCAAGAGGAGCACTGAAGCTTTCTTT
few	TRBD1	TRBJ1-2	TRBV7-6	CASSSDRDYGYTF	TGTGCCAGCAGTTCCGACAGGGATTATGGCTACACCTTC
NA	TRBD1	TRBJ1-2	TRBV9	CASKGQGAQYGYTF	TGTGCCAGCAAGGGACAGGGTGCCCAGTATGGCTACACCTTC
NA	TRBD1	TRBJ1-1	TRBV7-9	CASSLSRTDRAKSRAFF	TGTGCCAGCAGCCTTAGCCGAACGGACAGGGCCAAAAGTAGGGCTTTCTTT
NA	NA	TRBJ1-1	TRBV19	CASSILLSTLNTEAFF	TGTGCCAGTAGTATACTGCTGAGTACCTTGAACACTGAAGCTTTCTTT
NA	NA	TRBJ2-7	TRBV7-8	CASSPGRLISYEQYF	TGTGCCAGCAGCCCAGGTCGTCTGATCTCCTACGAGCAGTACTTC
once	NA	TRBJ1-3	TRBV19	CASSIYRSSGNTIYF	TGTGCCAGTAGTATCTACAGGAGCTCTGGAAACACCATATATTTT
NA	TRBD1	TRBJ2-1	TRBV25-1	CASSATGGREQFF	TGTGCCAGCAGTGCAACAGGGGGACGCGAGCAGTTCTTC
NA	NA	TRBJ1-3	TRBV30	CAWSMEASSGNTIYF	TGTGCCTGGAGTATGGAGGCTTCCTCTGGAAACACCATATATTTT
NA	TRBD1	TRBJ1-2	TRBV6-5	CASSSGQGAEGYTF	TGTGCCAGCAGTTCGGGACAGGGGGCGGAGGGCTACACCTTC
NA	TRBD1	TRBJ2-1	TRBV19	CASTGTGWGEQFF	TGTGCCAGTACCGGGACAGGGTGGGGTGAGCAGTTCTTC
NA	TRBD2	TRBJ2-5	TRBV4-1	CASSQEPSGGADGETQYF	TGCGCCAGCAGCCAAGAACCTAGCGGGGGGGCCGACGGAGAGACCCAGTACTTC